This entry is about one T cell receptor beta chain. In germline, CDR1 is SQVTM, CDR2 ANQGSEA. The CDR3 length is 13 residues. The V end was cut by 3 bases, the J end by 5 bases, with 13 bases between. These data come from a study of human T cells and chemical hapten exposure. Overall study: Patches that contained 0.01% DPC were applied to the upper back and read at 6 days.

The study used a library that attached unique molecular identifiers to individual cDNA molecules. A single record per CDR3 protein comes from TCRdb applying MiXCR to the RACE reads. The sample has around 50,000 distinct CDR3 sequences, around 9.4% seen once. Time point noted: patch test 2, 6 weeks after DPC sensitization. Noted treatment: therapeutic diphenylcyclopropenone sensitization with weekly scalp DPC. This clonotype originated in a woman aged 45-59 years with alopecia areata. Some clones in this sample may be carry-over from other donors' samples. This specimen consisted of whole blood, obtained in connection with sensitization to the hapten diphenylcyclopropenone (DPC). The rearrangement uses TRBV29-1 and TRBJ2-5, with D perhaps matching TRBD2 (6 bases). CDR3 bases: TGCAGCGTTGAGGCGGGGCTAGTCGAGACCCAGTACTTC. This encodes CSVEAGLVETQYF.